Listed here are 21 T cell receptor beta chains from one sample, sequenced in a study of blood T cell repertoires in COVID-19. Repertoires were generated with immunoSEQ multiplex PCR, while TCRdb's copy carries only in-frame clones and drops some. The sample consists of fewer than 350,000 clones, just over 90% of them appearing once. The sequenced material came from PBMCs or T cells enriched from blood (not recorded which). These receptor sequences come from a woman aged 40 to 49 with acute COVID-19.

This clone appeared once. The V and J genes are TRBV11-2 and TRBJ1-4; 9 nucleotides match TRBD1. The CDR3 is 14 amino acids. Germline V gives CDR1 SGHAT, CDR2 FQNNGV. J gave up 8 bases and V 6 bases, and 7 bases lay outside the gene matches. The CDR3 spells CASSVTGGGEKLFF. The CDR3 bases are TGTGCCAGCAGTGTAACAGGGGGCGGCGAAAAACTGTTTTTT.

The V call is TRBV3-1 (or the pseudogene TRBV3-2), the J call TRBJ2-2; 13 bases line up with TRBD2. With 3 bases clipped from V and 5 bases from J, the junction kept 6 bases outside the gene matches. In germline, CDR1 is LGHDT, CDR2 YNNKEL (reference sequence). The CDR3 has 17 amino acids. CDR3 nucleotide sequence: TGTGCCAGCAGCCAGATCGTACTAGCGGGGGGGACCGGGGAGCTGTTTTTT. This translates into CASSQIVLAGGTGELFF.

The table lists this clone with a count of one. The chain has TRBV5-6 and TRBJ1-2; D gene ambiguous. Germline V gives CDR1 SGHDT, CDR2 YYEEEE. This CDR3 region has 13 residues. Trimming pared 4 bases from V and 6 bases from J, leaving 13 bases between. The CDR3 spells CASSLDGSNGYTF. CDR3 DNA sequence: TGTGCCAGCAGCCTGGACGGGTCTAATGGCTACACCTTC.

The rearrangement links TRBV28 to TRBJ1-2, with TRBD1 matching 7 bases. This CDR3 has 13 amino acids. V dropped 4 bases and J dropped 4; count of bases not matched to a gene: 3. The germline V gene has CDR1 MDHEN and CDR2 SYDVKM. CDR3: CASSWGQLYGYTF. In DNA form, the CDR3 reads TGTGCCAGCAGTTGGGGACAGCTCTATGGCTACACCTTC.

This rearrangement joins TRBV30 to TRBJ2-3, with a possible D match to TRBD2 (5 bases). Trimming removed 2 bases from V and 0 bases from J, with 9 bases in between. The CDR3 totals 14 residues. Per the germline V gene, CDR1 is GTSNPN and CDR2 is SVGIG (reference sequence). The CDR3 DNA reads as TGTGCCTGGAGTCAGCGGACCAGCACAGATACGCAGTATTTT. Amino acids: CAWSQRTSTDTQYF.

This clone has only one observation. This chain links TRBV2 with TRBJ1-2; 7 bases are a match to TRBD1. Germline CDR1 is SNHLY and CDR2 is FYNNEI. Losses at the gene ends were 2 bases for V and 5 bases for J; bases not matched to a gene: 8. This CDR3 contains 15 residues. Here the CDR3 reads CASSESGQASYGYTF. CDR3 in DNA: TGTGCCAGCAGTGAATCTGGACAGGCCAGTTATGGCTACACCTTC.

This chain connects TRBV12-5 to TRBJ2-1; 7 nucleotides line up with TRBD1. The CDR3 length is 13 residues. Trimming took 4 bases from V and 4 from J; bases not matched to a gene: 1. Germline lookup yields CDR1 LGHNT and CDR2 FRNRAP. In DNA, the CDR3 is TGTGCTAGTGGTTGGGGACAGTACAATGAGCAGTTCTTC. It is translated as CASGWGQYNEQFF. Drawing the rest from reference TRBV12-5 and TRBJ2-1, the complete variable domain is DARVTQTPRHKVTEMGQEVTMRCQPILGHNTVFWYRQTMMQGLELLAYFRNRAPLDDSGMPKDRFSAEMPDATLATLKIQPSEPRDSAVYFCASGWGQYNEQFFGPGTRLTVL.

J is TRBJ2-1 and V is TRBV24-1, with 7 positions matching TRBD2. The CDR3 spans 17 residues. V trimming: 4 bases; J trimming: 5 bases; junction bases outside the gene matches: 13. Looked up from germline, CDR1 is KGHDR and CDR2 is SFDVKD. The CDR3 bases are TGTGCCACCAGTGAATCCGGGAGAGGGAGGGAGCACAATGAGCAGTTCTTC. Translated: CATSESGRGREHNEQFF.

This clone has only a few counts. The chain carries TRBV3-1 (or the pseudogene TRBV3-2) and TRBJ1-6; tentative D call: TRBD1 (6 bases). CDR1 and CDR2 from the germline V gene are LGHDT and YNNKEL (reference sequence). The CDR3 has 15 residues. V lost 3 bases and J lost 9, with 15 bases in between. The CDR3 DNA reads as TGTGCCAGCAGCCAGATACAGGGAGGGAGTTCACCCCTCCACTTT. Amino acids: CASSQIQGGSSPLHF.

The chain has TRBV27 and TRBJ2-7; 13 nucleotides match TRBD2. Losses at the gene ends were 5 bases for V and 8 bases for J; bases not matched to a gene: 6. The CDR3 has 14 amino acids. Germline V gene lookup returns CDR1 MNHEY and CDR2 SMNVEV (reference sequence). CDR3 sequence reads: CASSPGTSGNKQYF. The CDR3 region has the DNA TGTGCCAGCAGTCCCGGGACTAGCGGGAACAAGCAGTACTTC.

This rearrangement joins TRBV2 to TRBJ2-2; D might be TRBD1 (6 bases). CDR1 and CDR2 (germline): SNHLY, FYNNEI. Trimming cost V 5 bases and J 2 bases, with 15 bases left between them. The length of the CDR3 is 16 residues. CDR3 residues: CASSPFSGTNTGELFF. The CDR3 DNA reads as TGTGCCAGCAGTCCCTTTTCCGGGACAAACACCGGGGAGCTGTTTTTT.

The chain is built from TRBV5-1 and TRBJ2-5, with 8 bases lining up with TRBD2. The CDR3 sequence is 14 residues long. CDR1 and CDR2 (germline): SGHRS, YFSETQ. The V segment lost 2 bases and the J segment 1 base; nucleotides outside the gene matches: 1. CDR3 residues: CASSFGTSQETQYF. CDR3 coding DNA: TGCGCCAGCAGCTTCGGGACTAGCCAAGAGACCCAGTACTTC.

The V and J genes are TRBV15 and TRBJ2-5; tentative D call: TRBD2 (6 bases). Germline V gene lookup returns CDR1 LNHNV and CDR2 YYDKDF (reference sequence). The CDR3 spans 15 residues. Trimming removed 0 bases from V and 7 bases from J, with 15 bases in between. CDR3 bases: TGTGCCACCAGCAGAGAGGGTCGGCAGGGAGGGACCCAGTACTTC. This gives the protein CATSREGRQGGTQYF.

This chain links TRBV7-6 with TRBJ1-3, with a tentative D call TRBD1 (6 bases). Looked up from germline, CDR1 is SGHVS and CDR2 is FNYEAQ. This CDR3 contains 16 residues. V was pared by 5 bases and J by 4 bases, with 18 bases between. The CDR3 nucleotides read TGTGCCAGCAGCCTAACACGGGGGGCATCAGGAAACACCATATATTTT. This translates into CASSLTRGASGNTIYF.

V usage is TRBV7-2 and J usage is TRBJ2-2, with 11 nucleotides matching TRBD2. Germline V gives CDR1 SGHTA, CDR2 FQGNSA. This CDR3 is built from 16 residues. J gave up 4 bases and V 1 base, and 2 bases lay outside the gene matches. The CDR3 loop reads CASSLGLAGPTGELFF. Written as DNA, the CDR3 is TGTGCCAGCAGCTTAGGACTAGCGGGACCCACCGGGGAGCTGTTTTTT.

The rearrangement uses TRBV10-3 and TRBJ2-7; the match to TRBD1 covers 7 bases. V lost 10 bases to trimming and J lost 4 bases; unmatched junction nucleotides: 13. CDR3 length equals 14 residues. The V gene's germline CDR1 is ENHRY and CDR2 SYGVKD. Written as DNA, the CDR3 is TGTGCCACACAAGCCATGGGACAGCTATACGAGCAGTACTTC. Translation gives CATQAMGQLYEQYF.

The chain couples TRBV7-9 to TRBJ2-5; a possible D gene is TRBD2 (6 bases). Germline values: CDR1 SEHNR, CDR2 FQNEAQ (reference sequence). V was cut by 5 bases and J by 7 bases, with 23 bases left in between. This CDR3 region has 16 residues. The CDR3 is CASSPPSGGETRTQYF. The CDR3 nucleotides read TGTGCCAGCAGCCCCCCCTCAGGAGGGGAAACAAGGACCCAGTACTTC.

The chain employs TRBV5-1 and TRBJ1-6; TRBD1 matches at 7 bases. Germline V CDR1 and CDR2: SGHRS, YFSETQ. This CDR3 comprises 19 residues. The V gene end was trimmed by 0 bases and the J gene end by 1 base; junction bases not matched to a gene: 10. This chain's CDR3 is CASSLAGDPRGSYNSPLHF. CDR3 in DNA: TGCGCCAGCAGCTTGGCCGGGGACCCCAGGGGGTCCTATAATTCACCCCTCCACTTT.

The V gene is TRBV13, the J gene TRBJ1-4, with TRBD1 matching 8 bases. CDR1 PRHDT and CDR2 FYEKMQ come from the germline V gene (reference sequence). The CDR3 loop spans 14 amino acids. With V trimmed by 6 bases and J by 8 bases, 8 bases remained unmatched. Here the CDR3 DNA reads TGTGCCAGCAGACAGGGGGGCGGAGGCGAAAAACTGTTTTTT. This encodes CASRQGGGGEKLFF.

The rearrangement links TRBV7-2 to TRBJ2-5; D is perhaps TRBD1 (5 bases). The CDR3 runs to 16 residues. V lost 5 bases and J lost 2, with 18 bases in between. CDR1 and CDR2 (germline): SGHTA, FQGNSA. CDR3 nucleotide sequence: TGTGCCAGCAGCCATGGGATCCTAACAGGTCAAGAGACCCAGTACTTC. As protein: CASSHGILTGQETQYF. The entire variable domain, with the rest obtained from reference TRBV7-2 and TRBJ2-5, is as follows: GAGVSQSPSNKVTEKGKDVELRCDPISGHTALYWYRQSLGQGLEFLIYFQGNSAPDKSGLPSDRFSAERTGGSVSTLTIQRTQQEDSAVYLCASSHGILTGQETQYFGPGTRLLVL.

The genes are TRBV5-1 and TRBJ2-5, with TRBD2 matching 8 bases. Germline values: CDR1 SGHRS, CDR2 YFSETQ. CDR3 size: 14 residues. V dropped 5 bases and J dropped 1; count of bases not matched to a gene: 4. DNA of the CDR3: TGCGCCAGCAGAACGACTAGCGTCCAAGAGACCCAGTACTTC. Protein sequence: CASRTTSVQETQYF.